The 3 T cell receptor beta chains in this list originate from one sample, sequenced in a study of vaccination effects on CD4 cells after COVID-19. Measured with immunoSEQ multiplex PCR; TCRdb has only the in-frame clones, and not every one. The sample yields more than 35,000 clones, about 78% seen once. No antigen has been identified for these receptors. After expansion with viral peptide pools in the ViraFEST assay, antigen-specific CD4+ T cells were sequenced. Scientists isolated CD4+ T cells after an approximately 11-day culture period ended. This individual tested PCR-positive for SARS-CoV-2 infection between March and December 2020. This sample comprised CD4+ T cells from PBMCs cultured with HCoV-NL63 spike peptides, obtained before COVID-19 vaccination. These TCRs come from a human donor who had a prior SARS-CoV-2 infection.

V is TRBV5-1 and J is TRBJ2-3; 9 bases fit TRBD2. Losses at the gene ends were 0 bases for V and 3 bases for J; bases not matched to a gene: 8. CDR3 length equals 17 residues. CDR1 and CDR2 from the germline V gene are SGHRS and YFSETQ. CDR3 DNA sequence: TGCGCCAGCAGCTTGGGCCCAGCTAGCGGGGAAACAGATACGCAGTATTTT. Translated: CASSLGPASGETDTQYF.

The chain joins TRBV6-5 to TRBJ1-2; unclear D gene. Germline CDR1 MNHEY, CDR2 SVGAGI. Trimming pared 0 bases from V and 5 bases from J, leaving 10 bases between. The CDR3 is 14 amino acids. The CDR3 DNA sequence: TGTGCCAGCAGTTACTCGAAGGACTGGTATGGCTACACCTTC. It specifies CASSYSKDWYGYTF.

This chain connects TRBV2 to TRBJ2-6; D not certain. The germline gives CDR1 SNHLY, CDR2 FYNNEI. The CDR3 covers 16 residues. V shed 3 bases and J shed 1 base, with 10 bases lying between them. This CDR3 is CASSDSRSSGANVLTF. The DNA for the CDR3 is TGTGCCAGCAGTGATAGTCGCAGTTCTGGGGCCAACGTCCTGACTTTC.